This T cell receptor (beta chain) was sequenced in a study of identical twins. Study-wide points: Some out-of-frame alpha sequences were shared by twins, and these showed excess low generation probability. In beta out-of-frame sequences, the excess sharing between twins was weaker.

TCRdb ran MiXCR on the 5' RACE reads and lists one entry per CDR3 protein. In the table there are fewer than 650,000 distinct CDR3 sequences, less than 9% of which are singletons. This clonotype occurred many times. Its antigen remains unidentified. Only healthy Caucasians were included as donors. Trimming at V came to 6 bases and at J to 6 bases, leaving 4 bases not matched to a gene. This CDR3 spans 12 amino acids. Germline loops: CDR1 SQVTM, CDR2 ANQGSEA. The same sample was also studied in work on yellow fever vaccine responses in identical twins.

The V gene is TRBV29-1, the J gene TRBJ1-1; 10 bases agree with TRBD1. The sequencing sample was made of PBMCs. This TCR derives from a young woman in good health. CDR3: CSVPDRGAEAFF. In DNA, the CDR3 is TGCAGCGTCCCGGACAGGGGGGCTGAAGCTTTCTTT. The full variable domain, in which reference TRBV29-1 and TRBJ1-1 provide the parts outside the CDR3, is SAVISQKPSRDICQRGTSLTIQCQVDSQVTMMFWYRQQPGQSLTLIATANQGSEATYESGFVIDKFPISRPNLTFSTLTVSNMSPEDSSIYLCSVPDRGAEAFFGQGTRLTVV.